The rows below give T cell receptor beta chains drawn from one sample of a study of control samples from healthy donors and cancer patients. This table comes from immunoSEQ multiplex PCR, and its TCRdb copy is limited to in-frame clones, with some not included. The sample shows nearly 200,000 clones, roughly nine tenths of them seen only once. The sequenced material came from blood. These TCRs come from a man aged 25 to 40 in good health. Both conserved end residues are part of each CDR3. The order of the fields is D gene, V gene, clone size, J gene, CDR3 DNA, CDR3 protein. A D gene is named only where the DNA matches it firmly. Where a row states a size, it is once, few, many or the class of an expanded clone; other rows omit it.

D gene: TRBD2
V gene: TRBV5-1
clone size: NA
J gene: TRBJ2-2
CDR3 DNA: TGCGCCAGCAGCTTGGCGGGGGGGCGTGGCACCGGGGAGCTGTTTTTT
CDR3 protein: CASSLAGGRGTGELFF

D gene: NA
V gene: TRBV21-1
clone size: NA
J gene: TRBJ2-3
CDR3 DNA: TGTGCCAGCAGCAAAGTGTCGAGGATGGGGGATACGCAGTATTTT
CDR3 protein: CASSKVSRMGDTQYF

D gene: NA
V gene: TRBV5-5
clone size: NA
J gene: TRBJ2-3
CDR3 DNA: TGTGCCAGCAGCCTCGGACAGACTACAGATACGCAGTATTTT
CDR3 protein: CASSLGQTTDTQYF

D gene: NA
V gene: TRBV10-2
clone size: NA
J gene: TRBJ2-7
CDR3 DNA: TGCGCCAGCAGACCAACCCACCGGGGCGGCTCCTACGAGCAGTACTTC
CDR3 protein: CASRPTHRGGSYEQYF

D gene: NA
V gene: TRBV19
clone size: NA
J gene: TRBJ2-7
CDR3 DNA: TGTGCCAGTAGTAGCGGGACGGCGGTAGGCTACGAGCAGTACTTC
CDR3 protein: CASSSGTAVGYEQYF

D gene: NA
V gene: TRBV29-1
clone size: NA
J gene: TRBJ1-1
CDR3 DNA: TGCAGCGTTAGTCGAGGAGAGACTGAAGCTTTCTTT
CDR3 protein: CSVSRGETEAFF

D gene: NA
V gene: TRBV6-5
clone size: NA
J gene: TRBJ2-2
CDR3 DNA: TGTGCCAGCAGCCGCTACTCTCGGGGGGAGCTGTTTTTT
CDR3 protein: CASSRYSRGELFF

D gene: TRBD1
V gene: TRBV19
clone size: NA
J gene: TRBJ1-1
CDR3 DNA: TGTGCCAGTAGTACCCAGGGGGGTCGGACTGAAGCTTTCTTT
CDR3 protein: CASSTQGGRTEAFF

D gene: NA
V gene: TRBV6-2/TRBV6-3
clone size: NA
J gene: TRBJ2-7
CDR3 DNA: TGTGCCAGCAGTTACCTTAGTCTCCTCGAGCAGTACTTC
CDR3 protein: CASSYLSLLEQYF

D gene: NA
V gene: TRBV3-1/TRBV3-2
clone size: NA
J gene: TRBJ1-3
CDR3 DNA: TGTGCCAGCAGCCAGGGGGCAACCTCTGGAAACACCATATATTTT
CDR3 protein: CASSQGATSGNTIYF

D gene: NA
V gene: TRBV25-1
clone size: NA
J gene: TRBJ2-7
CDR3 DNA: TGTGCCAGCAGTGGGGACTCCTACGAGCAGTACTTC
CDR3 protein: CASSGDSYEQYF

D gene: NA
V gene: TRBV19
clone size: NA
J gene: TRBJ2-5
CDR3 DNA: TGTGCCAGTAGTTCGGGGGAAGAGACCCAGTACTTC
CDR3 protein: CASSSGEETQYF

D gene: NA
V gene: TRBV24-1
clone size: few
J gene: TRBJ1-5
CDR3 DNA: TGTGCCACCAGTGATAGCGGGGCGAGGGGCAATCAGCCCCAGCATTTT
CDR3 protein: CATSDSGARGNQPQHF

D gene: TRBD1
V gene: TRBV28
clone size: NA
J gene: TRBJ2-1
CDR3 DNA: TGTGCCAGCAGTGCCCGGGACAGGGGGCGCCTTAGCAATGAGCAGTTCTTC
CDR3 protein: CASSARDRGRLSNEQFF

D gene: NA
V gene: TRBV30
clone size: NA
J gene: TRBJ2-3
CDR3 DNA: TGTGCCTGGAGTGGGGCTAACACAGATACGCAGTATTTT
CDR3 protein: CAWSGANTDTQYF

D gene: TRBD1
V gene: TRBV2
clone size: NA
J gene: TRBJ2-7
CDR3 DNA: TGTGCCAGCAGGCCCAGGGACAGCTCCTACGAGCAGTACTTC
CDR3 protein: CASRPRDSSYEQYF

D gene: TRBD2
V gene: TRBV2
clone size: NA
J gene: TRBJ2-3
CDR3 DNA: TGTGCCAGCGGGGGACTAGAAGTCCTTGGGGATACGCAGTATTTT
CDR3 protein: CASGGLEVLGDTQYF

D gene: TRBD1
V gene: TRBV19
clone size: NA
J gene: TRBJ2-1
CDR3 DNA: TGTGCCAGTAGTATAGAAGCAGGGGGTTTCGGCAATGAGCAGTTCTTC
CDR3 protein: CASSIEAGGFGNEQFF

D gene: NA
V gene: TRBV30
clone size: few
J gene: TRBJ1-6
CDR3 DNA: TGTGCCTGCGGGACCGCCTTAAGCTCCTATAATTCACCCCTCCACTTT
CDR3 protein: CACGTALSSYNSPLHF

D gene: NA
V gene: TRBV2
clone size: NA
J gene: TRBJ1-1
CDR3 DNA: TGTGCCAGCAGCCCGACAGAGAACACTGAAGCTTTCTTT
CDR3 protein: CASSPTENTEAFF

D gene: TRBD2
V gene: TRBV5-1
clone size: NA
J gene: TRBJ2-7
CDR3 DNA: TGCGCCAGCAGCTTGGCGGGGGGGCACACGACTATGGACGAGCAGTACTTC
CDR3 protein: CASSLAGGHTTMDEQYF

D gene: NA
V gene: TRBV21-1
clone size: NA
J gene: TRBJ2-1
CDR3 DNA: TGTGCCAGCACGGGGCCGAAGGGGGGCGAACTGGGCAATGAGCAGTTCTTC
CDR3 protein: CASTGPKGGELGNEQFF

D gene: NA
V gene: TRBV18
clone size: NA
J gene: TRBJ2-1
CDR3 DNA: TGTGCCAGCTCACCACAACGTTTAGAGTACAATGAGCAGTTCTTC
CDR3 protein: CASSPQRLEYNEQFF

D gene: NA
V gene: TRBV30
clone size: NA
J gene: TRBJ1-1
CDR3 DNA: TGTGCCTGGAGAGGACATTTGAACACTGAAGCTTTCTTT
CDR3 protein: CAWRGHLNTEAFF

D gene: NA
V gene: TRBV10-3
clone size: NA
J gene: TRBJ1-2
CDR3 DNA: TGTGCCATCAGTGAGTCAGGGATCTATGGCTACACCTTC
CDR3 protein: CAISESGIYGYTF

D gene: TRBD1
V gene: TRBV6-5
clone size: NA
J gene: TRBJ1-3
CDR3 DNA: TGTGCCAGCAGTAGCCAGGGGGCGAGTGGAAACACCATATATTTT
CDR3 protein: CASSSQGASGNTIYF

D gene: TRBD1
V gene: TRBV5-1
clone size: NA
J gene: TRBJ1-2
CDR3 DNA: TGCGCCAGCAGTTCGGACAGGGGGCTTGGCTACACCTTC
CDR3 protein: CASSSDRGLGYTF

D gene: NA
V gene: TRBV7-9
clone size: NA
J gene: TRBJ1-1
CDR3 DNA: TGTGCCAGCAGCTTGAGCGGGGGAACTGAAGCTTTCTTT
CDR3 protein: CASSLSGGTEAFF

D gene: NA
V gene: TRBV30
clone size: NA
J gene: TRBJ1-3
CDR3 DNA: TGTGCCTGGAGTGTTGACAACACCATATATTTT
CDR3 protein: CAWSVDNTIYF

D gene: NA
V gene: TRBV2
clone size: once
J gene: TRBJ2-7
CDR3 DNA: TGTGCCAGTGGTTTAGCCCCCTACGAGCAGTACTTC
CDR3 protein: CASGLAPYEQYF

D gene: NA
V gene: TRBV7-9
clone size: NA
J gene: TRBJ2-4
CDR3 DNA: TGTGCCAGCAGCTCCGACGGGAAAAACATTCAGTACTTC
CDR3 protein: CASSSDGKNIQYF

D gene: TRBD2
V gene: TRBV15
clone size: NA
J gene: TRBJ2-1
CDR3 DNA: TGTGCCACCAGCAGACCGGGACTAGCGGGGGGGAACAATGAGCAGTTCTTC
CDR3 protein: CATSRPGLAGGNNEQFF

D gene: NA
V gene: TRBV20-1
clone size: NA
J gene: TRBJ2-7
CDR3 DNA: TGCAGTGCTAGTCCTTCGGAGGCCTCCTACGAGCAGTACTTC
CDR3 protein: CSASPSEASYEQYF

D gene: NA
V gene: TRBV6-4
clone size: NA
J gene: TRBJ1-1
CDR3 DNA: TGTGCCAGTAGGAGGACACCCATGAACACTGAAGCTTTCTTT
CDR3 protein: CASRRTPMNTEAFF

D gene: TRBD1
V gene: TRBV27
clone size: NA
J gene: TRBJ1-5
CDR3 DNA: TGTGCCAGCAGTCCCGTGACAGGGGGTGGGCAGCCCCAGCATTTT
CDR3 protein: CASSPVTGGGQPQHF

D gene: NA
V gene: TRBV11-2
clone size: NA
J gene: TRBJ1-5
CDR3 DNA: TGTGCCAGCAGCTTAGGACGAAATCAGCCCCAGCATTTT
CDR3 protein: CASSLGRNQPQHF